Sequencing of this T cell receptor (beta chain) was carried out in a study of T cells in tuberculosis. Measured with immunoSEQ multiplex PCR; TCRdb has only the in-frame clones, and not every one. The table includes some 40,000 clones, around 94% detected once. This CDR3 is 14 amino acids long. Germline CDR1 is SGHKS and CDR2 is YYEKEE (reference sequence). The V end lost 1 base, the J end lost 4 bases, and 11 bases lay between the germline ends. Time point denoted: new active TB diagnosis, blood taken before or within 7 days of starting treatment. The chain joins TRBV5-5 to TRBJ1-2; TRBD1 is a possible D gene (5 bases). Source: PBMCs, taken at tuberculosis diagnosis. This receptor was identified in an adult with tuberculosis. In DNA form, the CDR3 reads TGTGCCAGCAGCTTGCAGACAGTCGCCTATGGCTACACCTTC. Amino acid sequence: CASSLQTVAYGYTF. Variable domain in full (rest from reference TRBV5-5 and TRBJ1-2): DAGVTQSPTHLIKTRGQQVTLRCSPISGHKSVSWYQQVLGQGPQFIFQYYEKEERGRGNFPDRFSARQFPNYSSELNVNALLLGDSALYLCASSLQTVAYGYTFGSGTRLTVV.